What follows describes a single T cell receptor beta chain. There are a few counts of this clone. Its antigen has not been determined. Qualities for individual bases were not recorded, and no much larger clone is one base off. The donors were healthy, HIV-negative adults with no recently reported acute infections or vaccinations. All donors were Caucasian adults living in Nashville, Tennessee, USA. CD4+ T cells were enriched through magnetic negative selection, after which naive cells were positively selected on CD45RA and the remaining negative fraction served as the memory subset. Blood was obtained by leukapheresis, after which PBMCs were separated by Ficoll-Histopaque density gradient centrifugation and cryopreserved in liquid nitrogen vapor phase. Purity and quantity of every magnetically sorted T cell population were checked by analytical flow cytometry. Genomic DNA was isolated from each sorted fraction and quantified by UV absorbance on a Nanodrop 2000c.

This entry belongs to a study of shared clonotypes between healthy human individuals (dated by TCRdb to 2020 to 2022). Study-wide context: The cohort included three men and a couple of women between 18 and 49 years of age. Leukapheresis yielded between about 0.94 and 8.9 billion PBMCs per donor. To estimate repertoire size and how much clonotype sharing occurs between individuals, the study deeply sequenced the blood TCR repertoires of several healthy adults. For each donor, three plates each were used for CD4 naive and CD4 memory, two plates were used for CD8 naive, and one plate was used for CD8 memory. To increase sequencing depth and limit assay-specific biases, TCR repertoire library preparation and sequencing were carried out by different laboratories using diverse techniques. Beyond this particular receptor, the publication reports: Sampling was restricted to blood, and TCR repertoires in tissues likely differ from the TCR repertoires found in blood. Estimated clonotype richness was generally larger for naive than for memory subsets. Based on pairwise subsampling, the degree of clonotype sharing among donors was expected to be affected by sequencing depth. Higher generation probabilities were observed for clonotypes shared by all four sorted-subset donors than for non-shared clonotypes. Even with the large sequencing depth, rarefaction of the sorted-subset datasets indicated that sequencing was incomplete. Across a handful of donors, around 5.4% of naive CD4, 3.5% of naive CD8, around 2.5% of memory CD4, and around 0.4% of memory CD8 clonotypes were shared. Because the study included only a small number of donors, the genetic and exposure-history diversity represented was limited.

V is pruned by 5 bases and J by 7 bases, leaving 10 bases of the junction without a gene match. The CDR3 numbers 15 residues from cysteine through phenylalanine. The read is trimmed to its CDR3 DNA, 45 bases read in frame from base 1. The germline V gene gives CDR1 as MDHEN and CDR2 as SYDVKM. Using the deep immunoSEQ assay, TCR CDR3 regions were amplified from genomic DNA by multiplex PCR. For each cell subset, the extracted genomic DNA was distributed evenly across all wells of several immunoSEQ 96-well plates, and each plate served as one replicate. For sorted subsets, 200 to 250 ng genomic DNA, equal to about 30,000 T cell genomes, was loaded into each replicate PCR. Purified libraries were measured with a Qubit 3.0 fluorometer, size-checked on a Bioanalyzer 2100, and measured again with the KAPA Library Quantification kit. Every immunoSEQ 96-well plate was sequenced on a dedicated single-read 150-cycle Illumina NextSeq 550 flow cell. As for how the authors treated the data: Because the immunoSEQ output held only junctional sequences and lacked quality scores, the filtering could not match the filtering applied to full-length reads. To assign V/J genes and CDR3, sequences were annotated against IMGT germline references using PyIR, a Python wrapper for IgBLAST v1.9. Reads were filtered out if the reads had weak V/J assignments (E-value above 1e-6), no CDR3, stop codons, out-of-frame junctions, or ambiguous translated residues. A V3J clonotype was defined by an identical inferred V gene, J gene, and CDR3 amino acid sequence. To compute the percentage overlap between repertoires, the number of shared unique clonotypes was divided by the size of the smaller repertoire. RTK rarefaction, the Chao1 estimator, and Recon v2.1 estimates of unobserved clonotypes were used to assess repertoire richness. OLGA was used to compute generation probabilities for all TCRbeta clonotypes that the gDNA method yielded from a handful of donors. TCRdb provides this immuneACCESS table in a form limited to in-frame rearrangements. Some clones are lacking; in checked studies, under half of them reflect an unresolved V gene, and why the rest are absent is not known. V, J and clone size are those of that table, while D and trimming were read from the DNA. Recorded for this sample are about 960,000 clones; about three quarters of them occurred a single time. The ten largest clonotypes hold approximately 1.5% of the sample.

Recombination joined TRBV28 with TRBJ2-1; 8 central bases correspond to TRBD1. The sequenced sample consisted of memory CD4+ T cells sorted from blood. The cell subset or site tag for this specimen amounts to: CD45RA-negative fraction. This receptor was identified in a man between 18 and 29 years old in good health. This receptor has the CDR3 CASSGGQASRNEQFF. The sequenced DNA: TGTGCCAGCAGTGGGGGACAGGCCTCGCGAAATGAGCAGTTCTTC.